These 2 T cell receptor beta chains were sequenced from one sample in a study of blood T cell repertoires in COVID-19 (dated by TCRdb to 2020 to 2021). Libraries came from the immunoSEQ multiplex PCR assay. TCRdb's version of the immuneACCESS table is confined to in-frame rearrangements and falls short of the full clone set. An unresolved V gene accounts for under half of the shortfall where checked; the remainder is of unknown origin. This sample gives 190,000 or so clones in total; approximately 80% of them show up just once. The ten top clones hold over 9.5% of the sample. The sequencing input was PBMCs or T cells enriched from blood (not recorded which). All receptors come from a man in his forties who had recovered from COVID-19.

The DNA of the CDR3 is TGTGCCAGCAGCTCAGGGTTCTCTGGGGCCAACGTCCTGACTTTC. Protein: CASSSGFSGANVLTF. The chain is built from TRBV5-4 and TRBJ2-6; tentative D call: TRBD1 (5 bases). The CDR3 is 15 amino acids. V was shortened by 3 bases and J by 0 bases, with 7 bases between the two germline ends. From germline, CDR1 is SGHNT and CDR2 YYREEE (reference sequence).

CDR3 residues: CATSSGKNTEAFF. The CDR3 bases are TGTGCCACCAGTTCAGGGAAGAACACTGAAGCTTTCTTT. This chain uses TRBV24-1 with TRBJ1-1; possible D gene TRBD1, 5 bases. Germline CDR1 reads KGHDR; CDR2 reads SFDVKD. V lost 6 bases and J 1 base, leaving 8 bases between the germline ends. The CDR3 covers 13 residues.